The entry below gives a single T cell receptor beta chain sequence along with its context. This sample is drawn from a study of T cells after yellow fever vaccination. The CDR3 spans 15 residues. The V gene's germline CDR1 is MNHEY and CDR2 SVGAGI. The V and J ends lost 2 bases and 6 bases respectively, with 11 bases between them. TCRdb processed the 5' RACE reads anew with MiXCR; each CDR3 protein has one entry. Of about 630,000 distinct CDR3 sequences in the sample, roughly an eighth were seen once. The chain combines TRBV6-5 with TRBJ1-6; D gene uncertain. The specimen comprised PBMCs, sampled on the day of the yellow fever booster vaccination. The TCR originated in a man between 25 and 39 years old who received the YFV17D yellow fever vaccine. The CDR3 nucleotides read TGTGCCAGCAGTTACAATGTGGCGGTTAATTCACCCCTCCACTTT. It yields the protein CASSYNVAVNSPLHF.